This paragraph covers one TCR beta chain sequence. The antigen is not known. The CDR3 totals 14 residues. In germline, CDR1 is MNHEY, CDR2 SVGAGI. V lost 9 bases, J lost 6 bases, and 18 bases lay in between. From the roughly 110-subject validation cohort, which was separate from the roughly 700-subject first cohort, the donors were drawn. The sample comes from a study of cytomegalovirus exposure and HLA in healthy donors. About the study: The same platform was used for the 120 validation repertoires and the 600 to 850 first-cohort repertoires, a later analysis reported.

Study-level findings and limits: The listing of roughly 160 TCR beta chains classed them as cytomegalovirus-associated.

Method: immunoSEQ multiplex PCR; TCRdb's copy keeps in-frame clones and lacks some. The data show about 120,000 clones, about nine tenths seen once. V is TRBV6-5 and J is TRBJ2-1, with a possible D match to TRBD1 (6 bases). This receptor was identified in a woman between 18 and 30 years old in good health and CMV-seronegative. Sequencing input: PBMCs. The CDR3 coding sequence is TGTGCCAGTGGGGCGACAGGAACCGTCAATGAGCAGTTCTTC. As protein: CASGATGTVNEQFF.